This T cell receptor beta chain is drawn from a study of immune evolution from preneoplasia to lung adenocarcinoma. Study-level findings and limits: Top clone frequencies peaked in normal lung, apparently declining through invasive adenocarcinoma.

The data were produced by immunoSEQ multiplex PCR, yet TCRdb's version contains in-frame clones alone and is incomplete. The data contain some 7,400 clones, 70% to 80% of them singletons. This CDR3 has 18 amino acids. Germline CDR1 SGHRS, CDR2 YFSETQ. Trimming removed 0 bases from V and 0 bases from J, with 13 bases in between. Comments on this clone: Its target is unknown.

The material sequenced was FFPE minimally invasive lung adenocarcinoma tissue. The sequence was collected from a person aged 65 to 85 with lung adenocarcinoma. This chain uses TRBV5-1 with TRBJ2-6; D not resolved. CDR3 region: CASSLAGQLPSGANVLTF. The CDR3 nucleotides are TGCGCCAGCAGCTTGGCAGGCCAGCTCCCCTCTGGGGCCAACGTCCTGACTTTC.